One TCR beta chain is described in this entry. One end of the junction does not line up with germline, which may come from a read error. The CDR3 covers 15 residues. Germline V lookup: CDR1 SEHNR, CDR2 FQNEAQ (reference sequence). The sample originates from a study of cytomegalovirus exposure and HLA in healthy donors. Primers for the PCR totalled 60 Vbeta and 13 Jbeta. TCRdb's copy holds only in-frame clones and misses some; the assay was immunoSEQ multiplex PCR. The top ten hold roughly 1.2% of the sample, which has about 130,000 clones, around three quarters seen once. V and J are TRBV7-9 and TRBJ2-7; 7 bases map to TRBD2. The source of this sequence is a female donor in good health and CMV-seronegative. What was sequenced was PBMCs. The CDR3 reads CSSSLEGGSSYEQYF. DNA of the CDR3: TGTTCCAGCAGCTTAGAGGGCGGGAGCTCCTACGAGCAGTACTTC. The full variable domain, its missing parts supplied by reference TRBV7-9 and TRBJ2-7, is DTGVSQNPRHKITKRGQNVTFRCDPISEHNRLYWYRQTLGQGPEFLTYFQNEAQLEKSRLLSDRFSAERPKGSFSTLEIQRTEQGDSAMYLCSSSLEGGSSYEQYFGPGTRLTVT.